A selection of T cell receptor beta chains follows, all from one sample in a study of naive CD8 T cells in extremely preterm neonates. Profiled with immunoSEQ multiplex PCR; TCRdb holds only in-frame clones, not every one. The sample lists some 7,000 clones; about 98% were seen once. Sequences were obtained from naive CD8+ T cells from blood. These receptors all come from a human donor in good health. Both conserved end residues are part of each CDR3. The D gene is left open where the match is weak. Part of the rows lack a size; the others show once, few, many or a class for expanded clones.

v_gene: TRBV7-9
j_gene: TRBJ1-1
d_gene: .
abundance: .
CDR3nt: .
CDR3aa: CASSWGQGITFF

v_gene: TRBV19
j_gene: TRBJ1-4
d_gene: .
abundance: .
CDR3nt: TGTGCCAGTAGTACGGGGGTACCTAATGAAAAACTGTTTTTT
CDR3aa: CASSTGVPNEKLFF

v_gene: TRBV2
j_gene: TRBJ2-1
d_gene: TRBD2
abundance: .
CDR3nt: TGTGCCAGCAAACTAGCGGACTACAATGAGCAGTTCTTC
CDR3aa: CASKLADYNEQFF

v_gene: TRBV7-9
j_gene: TRBJ2-1
d_gene: TRBD2
abundance: few
CDR3nt: TGTGCCAGCAGCTTGCGGGAGTACAATGAGCAGTTCTTC
CDR3aa: CASSLREYNEQFF

v_gene: TRBV9
j_gene: TRBJ2-7
d_gene: .
abundance: once
CDR3nt: TGTGCCAGCAGCGTAGGTGACGGTAGCGGCTACGAGCAGTACTTC
CDR3aa: CASSVGDGSGYEQYF

v_gene: TRBV5-6
j_gene: TRBJ2-7
d_gene: .
abundance: .
CDR3nt: TGTGCCAGCAGCTTGGGCAGTCTCTACGAGCAGTACTTC
CDR3aa: CASSLGSLYEQYF

v_gene: TRBV4-1
j_gene: TRBJ1-1
d_gene: TRBD1
abundance: .
CDR3nt: TGCGCCAGCAGCCAATGGACAGGGCCGAACACTGAAGCTTTCTTT
CDR3aa: CASSQWTGPNTEAFF

v_gene: TRBV4-1
j_gene: TRBJ2-7
d_gene: TRBD1
abundance: few
CDR3nt: TGCGCCAGCAGTCCGGGACAGGCTATCCACGAGCAGTACTTC
CDR3aa: CASSPGQAIHEQYF

v_gene: TRBV2
j_gene: TRBJ1-1
d_gene: .
abundance: .
CDR3nt: TGTGCCAGCCGTAGCCAGACAGAGGAGAACACTGAAGCTTTCTTT
CDR3aa: CASRSQTEENTEAFF

v_gene: TRBV10-2
j_gene: TRBJ2-5
d_gene: TRBD1
abundance: .
CDR3nt: TGCGCCAGCAGTGAGTTTTTACAGGGGCAGACCCAGTACTTC
CDR3aa: CASSEFLQGQTQYF

v_gene: TRBV9
j_gene: TRBJ2-5
d_gene: TRBD2
abundance: .
CDR3nt: TGTGCCAGCAGCGTAGGGACTAGCGTGCAAGATACCCAGTACTTC
CDR3aa: CASSVGTSVQDTQYF

v_gene: TRBV18
j_gene: TRBJ2-3
d_gene: .
abundance: .
CDR3nt: TGTGCCAGCCAATCCCGGGGTAAAAACCCGGATACGCAGTATTTT
CDR3aa: CASQSRGKNPDTQYF

v_gene: TRBV19
j_gene: TRBJ1-1
d_gene: .
abundance: .
CDR3nt: TGTGCCAGTACCATGGGGGCCGGGATGAACACTGAAGCTTTCTTT
CDR3aa: CASTMGAGMNTEAFF